This T cell receptor (beta chain) came from a study of T cell responses to AZD1222 COVID-19 vaccine. Findings and limits, study-wide: The reported proportion of spike-specific TCRs targeting unmutated variant regions was nearly half. Increased Spike-specific TCR breadth and depth were observed after two AZD1222 doses. Donors were chiefly white British, with a greater number of females, and clonal diversity was perhaps underestimated.

A word on this clone: Its target is unknown.

Timing groups of about 4 and about 12 weeks for second doses were pooled. Produced via immunoSEQ multiplex PCR; TCRdb's table is partial and in-frame only. The sample has over 95,000 clones, about nine tenths seen once; the top ten hold 8% to 8.5%. V lost 5 bases and J lost 1, with 21 bases in between. The CDR3 length is 18 residues. The V gene's germline CDR1 is MNHEY and CDR2 SMNVEV (reference sequence). This clonotype was obtained from an adult who received the AZD1222 COVID-19 vaccine. The sample in question was peripheral blood, obtained 28 days after the second AZD1222 dose. The chain recombines TRBV27 with TRBJ2-4, with D possibly being TRBD2 (7 bases). The CDR3 protein is CASSLNGGAGEAKNIQYF. The CDR3 DNA reads TGTGCCAGCAGTCTAAATGGGGGGGCTGGGGAGGCCAAAAACATTCAGTACTTC.